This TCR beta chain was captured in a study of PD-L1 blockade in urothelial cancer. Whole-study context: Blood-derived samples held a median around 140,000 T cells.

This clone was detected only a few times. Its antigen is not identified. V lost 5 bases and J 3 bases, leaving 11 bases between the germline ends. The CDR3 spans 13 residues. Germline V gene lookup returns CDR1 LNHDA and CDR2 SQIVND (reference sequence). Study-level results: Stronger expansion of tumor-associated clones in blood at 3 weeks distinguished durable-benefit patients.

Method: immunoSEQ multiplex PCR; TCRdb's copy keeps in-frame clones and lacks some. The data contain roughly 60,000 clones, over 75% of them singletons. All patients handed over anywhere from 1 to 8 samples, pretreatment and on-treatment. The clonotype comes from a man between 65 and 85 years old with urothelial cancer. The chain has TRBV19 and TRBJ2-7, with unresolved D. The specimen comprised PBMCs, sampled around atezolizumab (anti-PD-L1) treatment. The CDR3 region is CASSLAKNYEQYF. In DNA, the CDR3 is TGTGCCAGTAGTCTGGCAAAGAACTACGAGCAGTACTTC.